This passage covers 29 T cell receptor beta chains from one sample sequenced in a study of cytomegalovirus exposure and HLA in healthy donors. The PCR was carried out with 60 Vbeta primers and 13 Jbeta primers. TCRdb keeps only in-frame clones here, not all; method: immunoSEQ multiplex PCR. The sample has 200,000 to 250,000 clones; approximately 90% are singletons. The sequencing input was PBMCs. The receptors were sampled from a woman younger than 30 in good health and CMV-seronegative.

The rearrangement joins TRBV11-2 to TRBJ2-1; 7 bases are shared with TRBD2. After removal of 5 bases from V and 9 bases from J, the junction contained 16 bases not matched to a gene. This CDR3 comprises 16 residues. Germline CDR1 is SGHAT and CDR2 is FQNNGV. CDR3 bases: TGTGCCAGCAGCCCCGGACTAACGGGTCGGGAGGCTGAGCAGTTCTTC. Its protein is CASSPGLTGREAEQFF.

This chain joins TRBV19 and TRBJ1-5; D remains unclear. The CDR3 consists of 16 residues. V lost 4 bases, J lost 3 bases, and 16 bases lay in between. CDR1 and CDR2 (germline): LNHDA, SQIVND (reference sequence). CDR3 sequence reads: CASSKTEGLVNQPQHF. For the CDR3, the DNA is TGTGCCAGTAGTAAAACAGAGGGCCTGGTCAATCAGCCCCAGCATTTT.

The CDR3 sequence is CSVGRTVLDAFF. In DNA form, the CDR3 reads TGCAGCGTCGGACGGACAGTACTGGACGCTTTCTTT. This chain uses TRBV29-1 with TRBJ1-1, with D tentatively TRBD1 (6 bases). The V end was cut by 6 bases, the J end by 11 bases, with 19 bases between. The CDR3 is 12 residues long. Germline assignment: CDR1 SQVTM and CDR2 ANQGSEA. Filled out from reference TRBV29-1 and TRBJ1-1, the complete variable domain reads SAVISQKPSRDICQRGTSLTIQCQVDSQVTMMFWYRQQPGQSLTLIATANQGSEATYESGFVIDKFPISRPNLTFSTLTVSNMSPEDSSIYLCSVGRTVLDAFFGQGTRLTVV.

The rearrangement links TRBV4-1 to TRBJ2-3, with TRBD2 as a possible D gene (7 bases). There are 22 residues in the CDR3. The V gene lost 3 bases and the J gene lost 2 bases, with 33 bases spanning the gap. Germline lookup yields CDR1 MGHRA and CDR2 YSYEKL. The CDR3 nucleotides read TGCGCCAGCAGCCACCAAGAAGGCCGGGCGGGGGCCTTCCGTAAACCCACAGATACGCAGTATTTT. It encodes CASSHQEGRAGAFRKPTDTQYF.

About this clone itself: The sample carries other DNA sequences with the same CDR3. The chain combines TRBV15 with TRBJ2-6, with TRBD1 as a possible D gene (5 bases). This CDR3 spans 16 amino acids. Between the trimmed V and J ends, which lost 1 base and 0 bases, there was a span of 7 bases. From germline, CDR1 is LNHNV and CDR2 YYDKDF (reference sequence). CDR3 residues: CATSRGGISGANVLTF. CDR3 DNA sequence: TGTGCCACCAGCAGAGGGGGCATCTCTGGGGCCAACGTCCTGACTTTC.

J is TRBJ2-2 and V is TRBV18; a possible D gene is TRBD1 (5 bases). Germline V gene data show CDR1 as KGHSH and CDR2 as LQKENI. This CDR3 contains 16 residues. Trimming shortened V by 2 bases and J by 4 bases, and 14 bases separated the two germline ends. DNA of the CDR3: TGTGCCAGCTCACCAGTAAAGGGGCGAGCCACCGGGGAGCTGTTTTTT. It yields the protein CASSPVKGRATGELFF.

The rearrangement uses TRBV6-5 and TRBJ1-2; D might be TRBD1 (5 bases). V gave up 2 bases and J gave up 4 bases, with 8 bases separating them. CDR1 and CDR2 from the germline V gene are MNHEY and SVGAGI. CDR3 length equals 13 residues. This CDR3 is CASSYGRAYGYTF. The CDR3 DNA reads TGTGCCAGCAGTTACGGCAGGGCCTATGGCTACACCTTC.

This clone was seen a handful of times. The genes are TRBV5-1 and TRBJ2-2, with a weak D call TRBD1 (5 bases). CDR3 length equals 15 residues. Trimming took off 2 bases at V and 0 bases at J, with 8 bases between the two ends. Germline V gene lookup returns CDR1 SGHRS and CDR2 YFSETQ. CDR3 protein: CASSLGQTNTGELFF. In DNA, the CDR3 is TGCGCCAGCAGCTTAGGACAAACGAACACCGGGGAGCTGTTTTTT.

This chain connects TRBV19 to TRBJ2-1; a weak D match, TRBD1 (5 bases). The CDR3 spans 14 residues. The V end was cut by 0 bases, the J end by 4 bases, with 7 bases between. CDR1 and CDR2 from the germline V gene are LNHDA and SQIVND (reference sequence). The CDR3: CASSIEDTYNEQFF. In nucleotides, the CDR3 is TGTGCCAGTAGTATAGAGGACACTTACAATGAGCAGTTCTTC.

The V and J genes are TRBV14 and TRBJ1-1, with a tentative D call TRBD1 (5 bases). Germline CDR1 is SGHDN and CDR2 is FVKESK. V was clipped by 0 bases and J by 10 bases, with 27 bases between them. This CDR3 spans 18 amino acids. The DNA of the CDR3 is TGTGCCAGCAGCCAAGATAATCAAAAATTGATGGGACTCGAGTTAGCTTTCTTT. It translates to CASSQDNQKLMGLELAFF.

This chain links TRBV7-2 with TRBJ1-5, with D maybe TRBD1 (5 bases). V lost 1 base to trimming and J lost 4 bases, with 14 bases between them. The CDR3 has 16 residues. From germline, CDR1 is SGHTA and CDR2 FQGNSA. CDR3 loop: CASSLVARARNQPQHF. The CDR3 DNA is TGTGCCAGCAGCTTAGTTGCCAGGGCCCGAAATCAGCCCCAGCATTTT. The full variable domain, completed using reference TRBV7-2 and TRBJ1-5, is GAGVSQSPSNKVTEKGKDVELRCDPISGHTALYWYRQSLGQGLEFLIYFQGNSAPDKSGLPSDRFSAERTGGSVSTLTIQRTQQEDSAVYLCASSLVARARNQPQHFGDGTRLSIL.

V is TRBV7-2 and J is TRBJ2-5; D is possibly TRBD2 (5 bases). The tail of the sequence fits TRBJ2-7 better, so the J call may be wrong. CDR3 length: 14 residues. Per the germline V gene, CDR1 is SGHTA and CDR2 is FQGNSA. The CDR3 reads CASSLARGSYEQYF. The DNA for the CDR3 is TGTGCCAGCAGCTTAGCTCGGGGTTCCTACGAGCAGTACTTC.

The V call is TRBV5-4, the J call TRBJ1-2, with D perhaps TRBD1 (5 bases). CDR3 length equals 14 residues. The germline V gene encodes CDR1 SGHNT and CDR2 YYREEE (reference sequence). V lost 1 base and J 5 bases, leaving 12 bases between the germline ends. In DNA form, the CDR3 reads TGTGCCAGCAGCTTGTCCGAGACAGCATATGGCTACACCTTC. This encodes CASSLSETAYGYTF.

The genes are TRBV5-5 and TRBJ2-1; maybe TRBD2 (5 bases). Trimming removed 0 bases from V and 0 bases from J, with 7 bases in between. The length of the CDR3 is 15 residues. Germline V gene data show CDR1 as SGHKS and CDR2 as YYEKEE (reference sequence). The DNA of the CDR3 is TGTGCCAGCAGCTTGGGAGGGAGCTCCTACAATGAGCAGTTCTTC. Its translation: CASSLGGSSYNEQFF.

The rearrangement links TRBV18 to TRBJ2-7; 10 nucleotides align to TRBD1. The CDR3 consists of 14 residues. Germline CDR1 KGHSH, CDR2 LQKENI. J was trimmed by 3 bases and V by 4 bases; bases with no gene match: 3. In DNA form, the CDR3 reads TGTGCCAGCTCACAGGGGACAGGGGTCTACGAGCAGTACTTC. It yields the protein CASSQGTGVYEQYF. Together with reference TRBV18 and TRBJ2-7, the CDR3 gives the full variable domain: NAGVMQNPRHLVRRRGQEARLRCSPMKGHSHVYWYRQLPEEGLKFMVYLQKENIIDESGMPKERFSAEFPKEGPSILRIQQVVRGDSAAYFCASSQGTGVYEQYFGPGTRLTVT.

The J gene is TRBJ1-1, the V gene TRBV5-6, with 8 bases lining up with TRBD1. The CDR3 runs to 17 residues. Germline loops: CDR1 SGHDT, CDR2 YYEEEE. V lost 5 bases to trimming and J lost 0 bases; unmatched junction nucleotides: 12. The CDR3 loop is CASRSGGAGRVNTEAFF. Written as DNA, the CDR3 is TGTGCCAGCAGGTCAGGGGGCGCTGGAAGGGTGAACACTGAAGCTTTCTTT.

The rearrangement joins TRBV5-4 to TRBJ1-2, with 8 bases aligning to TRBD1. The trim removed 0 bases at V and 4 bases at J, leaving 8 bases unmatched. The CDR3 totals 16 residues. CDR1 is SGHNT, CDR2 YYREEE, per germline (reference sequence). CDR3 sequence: CASSLAGTGQVYGYTF. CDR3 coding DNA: TGTGCCAGCAGCTTGGCAGGGACGGGACAGGTCTATGGCTACACCTTC.

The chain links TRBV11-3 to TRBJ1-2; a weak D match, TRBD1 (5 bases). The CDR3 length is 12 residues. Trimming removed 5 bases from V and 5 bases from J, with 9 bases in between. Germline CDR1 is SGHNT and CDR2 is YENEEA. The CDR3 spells CASSQKGYGYTF. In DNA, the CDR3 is TGTGCCAGCAGCCAAAAGGGGTATGGCTACACCTTC.

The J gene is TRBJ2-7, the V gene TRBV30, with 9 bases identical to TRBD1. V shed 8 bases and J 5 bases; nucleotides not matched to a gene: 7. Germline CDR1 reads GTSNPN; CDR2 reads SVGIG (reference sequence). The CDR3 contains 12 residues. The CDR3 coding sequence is TGTGCCGGCGAACAGGGGGCGAACGAGCAGTACTTC. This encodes CAGEQGANEQYF.

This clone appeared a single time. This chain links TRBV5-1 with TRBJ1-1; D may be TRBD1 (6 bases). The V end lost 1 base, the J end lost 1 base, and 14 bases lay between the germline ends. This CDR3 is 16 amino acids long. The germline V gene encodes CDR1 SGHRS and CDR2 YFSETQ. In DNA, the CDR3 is TGCGCCAGCAGCTTGCGTCCACAGGGTCAGAACACTGAAGCTTTCTTT. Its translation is CASSLRPQGQNTEAFF.

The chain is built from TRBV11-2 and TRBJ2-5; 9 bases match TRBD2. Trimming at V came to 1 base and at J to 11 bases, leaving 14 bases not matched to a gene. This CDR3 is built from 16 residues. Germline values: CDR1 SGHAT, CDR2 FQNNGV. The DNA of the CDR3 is TGTGCCAGCAGCTTAGGTTCATGGCGGGGGGGTGAAGAGCAGTACTTC. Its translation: CASSLGSWRGGEEQYF.

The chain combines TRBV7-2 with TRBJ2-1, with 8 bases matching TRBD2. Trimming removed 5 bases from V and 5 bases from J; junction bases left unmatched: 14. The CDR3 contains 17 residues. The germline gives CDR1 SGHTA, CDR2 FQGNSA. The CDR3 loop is CASSQRLARSLDNEQFF. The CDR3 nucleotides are TGTGCCAGCAGCCAAAGACTAGCGCGGAGCCTAGACAATGAGCAGTTCTTC. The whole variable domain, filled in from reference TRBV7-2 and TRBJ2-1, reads GAGVSQSPSNKVTEKGKDVELRCDPISGHTALYWYRQSLGQGLEFLIYFQGNSAPDKSGLPSDRFSAERTGGSVSTLTIQRTQQEDSAVYLCASSQRLARSLDNEQFFGPGTRLTVL.

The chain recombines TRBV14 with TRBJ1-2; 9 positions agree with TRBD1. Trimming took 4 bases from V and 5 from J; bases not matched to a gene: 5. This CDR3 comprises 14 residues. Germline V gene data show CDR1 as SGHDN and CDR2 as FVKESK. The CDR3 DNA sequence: TGTGCCAGCAGCCTTTCCGGGACAGGGTATGGCTACACCTTC. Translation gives CASSLSGTGYGYTF. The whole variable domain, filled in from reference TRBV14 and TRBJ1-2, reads EAGVTQFPSHSVIEKGQTVTLRCDPISGHDNLYWYRRVMGKEIKFLLHFVKESKQDESGMPNNRFLAERTGGTYSTLKVQPAELEDSGVYFCASSLSGTGYGYTFGSGTRLTVV.

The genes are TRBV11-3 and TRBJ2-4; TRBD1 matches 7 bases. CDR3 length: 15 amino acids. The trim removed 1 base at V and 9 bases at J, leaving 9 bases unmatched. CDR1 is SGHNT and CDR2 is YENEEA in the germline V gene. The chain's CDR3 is CASSLGGDRVGIQYF. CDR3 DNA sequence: TGTGCCAGCAGCTTAGGCGGAGACAGGGTAGGCATTCAGTACTTC. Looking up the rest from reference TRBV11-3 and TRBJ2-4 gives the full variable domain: EAGVVQSPRYKIIEKKQPVAFWCNPISGHNTLYWYLQNLGQGPELLIRYENEEAVDDSQLPKDRFSAERLKGVDSTLKIQPAELGDSAVYLCASSLGGDRVGIQYFGAGTRLSVL.

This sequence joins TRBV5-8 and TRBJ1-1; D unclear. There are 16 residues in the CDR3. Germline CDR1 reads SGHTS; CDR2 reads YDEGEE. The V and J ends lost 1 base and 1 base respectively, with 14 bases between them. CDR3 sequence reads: CASSLPGLVQNTEAFF. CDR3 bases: TGTGCCAGCAGCTTGCCAGGACTAGTACAGAACACTGAAGCTTTCTTT.

Written as DNA, the CDR3 is TGTGCCAGCAGCCCGGTCGGGGAAGGCACCGGGGAGCTGTTTTTT. This sequence encodes CASSPVGEGTGELFF. The chain is built from TRBV4-2 and TRBJ2-2, with a weak D call TRBD2 (5 bases). Germline assignment: CDR1 LGHNA and CDR2 YNFKEQ. Trimming removed 4 bases at V and 4 bases at J, with 13 bases between. The CDR3 loop spans 15 amino acids.

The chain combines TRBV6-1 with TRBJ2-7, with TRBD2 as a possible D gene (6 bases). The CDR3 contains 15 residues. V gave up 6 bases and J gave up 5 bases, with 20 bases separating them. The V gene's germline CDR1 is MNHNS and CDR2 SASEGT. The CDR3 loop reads CASSGGPGSRHEQYF. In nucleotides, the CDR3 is TGTGCCAGCAGCGGGGGTCCGGGATCCCGCCACGAGCAGTACTTC.

This CDR3 reads CASSVVGAAPTSGKRLRLEQFF. CDR3 nucleotide sequence: TGTGCCAGCAGCGTAGTGGGGGCCGCTCCGACTAGCGGGAAACGGCTGCGCCTTGAGCAGTTCTTC. V usage is TRBV9 and J usage is TRBJ2-1, with 11 bases identical to TRBD2. V was pared by 0 bases and J by 9 bases, with 26 bases of the junction left unmatched. The CDR3 spans 22 residues. CDR1 is SGDLS and CDR2 is YYNGEE in the germline V gene.

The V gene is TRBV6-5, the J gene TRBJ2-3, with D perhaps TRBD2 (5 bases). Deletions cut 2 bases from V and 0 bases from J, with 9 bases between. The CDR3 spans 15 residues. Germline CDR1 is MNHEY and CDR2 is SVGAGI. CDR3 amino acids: CASSYVGGSTDTQYF. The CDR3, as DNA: TGTGCCAGCAGTTACGTTGGCGGGAGCACAGATACGCAGTATTTT.